The sequence of this T cell receptor beta chain was determined in a study of blood T cell repertoires in COVID-19. Losses at the gene ends were 4 bases for V and 8 bases for J; bases not matched to a gene: 7. Germline assignment: CDR1 LGHDT and CDR2 YNNKEL (reference sequence). The CDR3 sequence is 14 residues long. Repertoires were generated with immunoSEQ multiplex PCR, while TCRdb's copy carries only in-frame clones and drops some. The sample comprises about 62,000 clones, 86% of which are singletons, and 1% to 1.5% rests with the top ten. The sequenced sample consisted of peripheral blood. This clonotype was obtained from a woman at least 80 years old with acute or convalescent COVID-19. This chain uses TRBV3-1 (or the pseudogene TRBV3-2) with TRBJ2-1, with 8 nucleotides matching TRBD2. The CDR3 nucleotides read TGTGCCAGCAGCCCCCCAGGCGGGAGGTATGAGCAGTTCTTC. Protein sequence: CASSPPGGRYEQFF.